This T cell receptor beta chain is from a study of T cell responses to AZD1222 COVID-19 vaccine. A note on this clone: Its antigen is unknown.

The length of the CDR3 is 14 residues. CDR1 and CDR2 (germline): SGHAT, FQNNGV. After removal of 5 bases from V and 9 bases from J, the junction contained 5 bases not matched to a gene. The method was immunoSEQ multiplex PCR; TCRdb's version includes in-frame clones alone and lacks a portion of them. The data contain roughly 150,000 clones, 80% to 90% of them singletons. Points from the study as a whole: Unmutated variant regions are reportedly the target of nearly half of TCRs that are spike-specific.

The receptor's source is an adult in good health. The rearrangement uses TRBV11-2 and TRBJ2-3, with TRBD2 matching 13 bases. Sequences were derived from peripheral blood, sampled on day 0 of AZD1222 vaccination. The CDR3 DNA reads TGTGCCAGCAGCATACTAGCGGGGGGGCGGACGCAGTATTTT. Its translation: CASSILAGGRTQYF. Supplemented by reference TRBV11-2 and TRBJ2-3, the full variable domain reads EAGVAQSPRYKIIEKRQSVAFWCNPISGHATLYWYQQILGQGPKLLIQFQNNGVVDDSQLPKDRFSAERLKGVDSTLKIQPAKLEDSAVYLCASSILAGGRTQYFGPGTRLTVL.